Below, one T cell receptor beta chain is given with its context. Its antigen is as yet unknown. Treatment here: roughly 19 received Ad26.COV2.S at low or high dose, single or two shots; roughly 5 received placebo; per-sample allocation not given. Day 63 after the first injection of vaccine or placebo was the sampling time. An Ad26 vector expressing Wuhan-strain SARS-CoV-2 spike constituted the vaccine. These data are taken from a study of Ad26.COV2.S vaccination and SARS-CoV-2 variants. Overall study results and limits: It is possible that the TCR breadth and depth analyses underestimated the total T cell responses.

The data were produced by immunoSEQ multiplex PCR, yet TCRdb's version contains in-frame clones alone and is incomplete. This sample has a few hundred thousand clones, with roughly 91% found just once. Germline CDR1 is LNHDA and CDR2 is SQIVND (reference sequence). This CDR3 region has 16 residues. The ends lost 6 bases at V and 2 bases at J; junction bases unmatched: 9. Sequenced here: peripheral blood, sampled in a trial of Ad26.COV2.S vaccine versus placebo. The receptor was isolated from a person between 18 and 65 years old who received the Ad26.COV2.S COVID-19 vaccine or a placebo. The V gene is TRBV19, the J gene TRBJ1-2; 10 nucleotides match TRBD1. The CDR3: CASSSPGQGINYGYTF. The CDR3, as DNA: TGTGCCAGTAGCTCTCCGGGACAGGGGATCAACTATGGCTACACCTTC.